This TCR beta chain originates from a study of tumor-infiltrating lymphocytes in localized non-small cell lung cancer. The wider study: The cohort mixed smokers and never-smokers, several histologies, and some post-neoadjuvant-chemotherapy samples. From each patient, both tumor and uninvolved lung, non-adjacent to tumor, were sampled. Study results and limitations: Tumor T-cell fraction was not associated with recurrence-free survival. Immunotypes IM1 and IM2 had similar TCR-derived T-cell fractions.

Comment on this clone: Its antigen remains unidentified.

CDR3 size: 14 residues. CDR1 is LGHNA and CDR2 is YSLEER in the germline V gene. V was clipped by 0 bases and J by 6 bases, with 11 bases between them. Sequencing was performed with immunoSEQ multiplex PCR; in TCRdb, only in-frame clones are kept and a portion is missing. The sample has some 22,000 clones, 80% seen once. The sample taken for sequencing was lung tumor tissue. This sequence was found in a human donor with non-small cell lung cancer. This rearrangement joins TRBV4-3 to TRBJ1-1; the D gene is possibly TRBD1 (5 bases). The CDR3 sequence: CASSQDPQGAEAFF. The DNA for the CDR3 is TGCGCCAGCAGCCAAGATCCCCAGGGCGCTGAAGCTTTCTTT.